This TCR beta chain originates from a study of tissue T cells after allogeneic stem cell transplantation. Study in general: Steroid-refractory graft-versus-host disease after allogeneic hematopoietic cell transplant qualified adults for prospective research-autopsy enrollment.

Some clones are missing from TCRdb's copy, which holds only in-frame ones; the method was immunoSEQ multiplex PCR. The data contain tens of thousands of clones, roughly 90% of them singletons. Germline V gene sequence: CDR1 MNHEY, CDR2 SMNVEV (reference sequence). This CDR3 spans 12 amino acids. V lost 6 bases and J lost 6, with 6 bases in between. This chain links TRBV27 with TRBJ1-6; D gene uncertain. The receptor was isolated from a woman aged 35-75 years who later had graft-versus-host disease after an allogeneic stem cell transplant. This specimen was blood, taken before transplantation. The DNA of the CDR3 is TGTGCCAGCAGAACGGTTAATTCACCCCTCCACTTT. It yields the protein CASRTVNSPLHF.